The 14 T cell receptor beta chains reported below all come from one sample, sequenced in a study of CD8 T cells in Susac syndrome. An amount of RNA that ranged from roughly 0.45 to 1 ug was reverse transcribed with random hexamers. A single record per CDR3 protein comes from TCRdb applying MiXCR to the immunoSEQ multiplex PCR reads. Of about 210,000 distinct CDR3 sequences in the sample, about 94% were seen once. Sequenced input: CD4+ T cells from PBMCs. Receptors were obtained from a human donor in good health.

The CDR3 DNA sequence: TGTGCCAGCAGAGACAGGGACGAGCAGTACGTC. It specifies CASRDRDEQYV. This chain joins TRBV2 and TRBJ2-7; 7 nucleotides match TRBD1. The CDR3 has 11 residues. Looked up from germline, CDR1 is SNHLY and CDR2 is FYNNEI. V shed 6 bases, J shed 5 bases, and the junction held 1 base outside the gene matches.

The chain carries TRBV2 and TRBJ1-1; D gene uncertain. Germline V lookup: CDR1 SNHLY, CDR2 FYNNEI. Trimming removed 7 bases at V and 2 bases at J, with 14 bases between. CDR3 length equals 14 residues. The CDR3: CASTRQRGNTEAFF. CDR3 sequence (DNA): TGTGCCAGCACGCGACAACGAGGAAACACTGAAGCTTTCTTT.

CDR3 amino acids: CASSSDRAKNIQYF. The CDR3 nucleotides are TGTGCCAGCAGTTCCGACAGAGCCAAAAACATTCAGTACTTC. The V gene is TRBV7-8, the J gene TRBJ2-4; maybe TRBD1 (5 bases). The CDR3 runs 14 residues. CDR1 and CDR2 from the germline V gene are SGHVS and FQNEAQ. V was shortened by 6 bases and J by 0 bases, with 9 bases between the two germline ends.

The rearrangement links TRBV20-1 to TRBJ2-3; 10 bases match TRBD2. This CDR3 spans 15 amino acids. Per the germline V gene, CDR1 is DFQATT and CDR2 is SNEGSKA (reference sequence). Germline trimming cut 3 bases from V and 2 bases from J; bases unmatched to any gene: 5. CDR3 residues: CSASPSGGFTDTQYF. As DNA, the CDR3 is TGCAGTGCTAGCCCTAGCGGGGGATTCACAGATACGCAGTATTTT.

The chain joins TRBV5-6 to TRBJ2-3, with unresolved D. The CDR3 extends over 15 amino acids. V was shortened by 3 bases and J by 1 base, with 12 bases between the two germline ends. Germline values: CDR1 SGHDT, CDR2 YYEEEE. CDR3 sequence reads: CASSSQFTGTDTQYF. DNA for the CDR3: TGTGCCAGCAGCTCACAGTTCACGGGCACAGATACGCAGTATTTT. Combining the CDR3 with reference TRBV5-6 and TRBJ2-3 gives the whole variable domain DAGVTQSPTHLIKTRGQQVTLRCSPKSGHDTVSWYQQALGQGPQFIFQYYEEEERQRGNFPDRFSGHQFPNYSSELNVNALLLGDSALYLCASSSQFTGTDTQYFGPGTRLTVL.

V gene TRBV9 combines with J gene TRBJ2-2, with TRBD1 matching 8 bases. J gave up 5 bases and V 9 bases, and 9 bases lay outside the gene matches. Germline CDR1 SGDLS, CDR2 YYNGEE. The CDR3 sequence is 14 residues long. The CDR3: CATSRTGLTGELFF. The DNA of the CDR3 is TGTGCCACCTCCCGGACAGGGTTGACCGGGGAGCTGTTTTTT.

This clonotype was detected a few times. The J gene is TRBJ2-7, the V gene TRBV29-1; 7 bases align to TRBD1. The CDR3 length is 17 residues. The V gene's germline CDR1 is SQVTM and CDR2 ANQGSEA. V trimming: 4 bases; J trimming: 4 bases; junction bases outside the gene matches: 19. For the CDR3, the DNA is TGCAGCGTTGCCCTCCCTAGGCAGGCAGGGGGATCGTACGAGCAGTACTTC. Residues: CSVALPRQAGGSYEQYF.

This rearrangement joins TRBV19 to TRBJ1-2; no firm D call. This CDR3 region has 15 residues. In germline, CDR1 is LNHDA, CDR2 SQIVND (reference sequence). V shed 3 bases and J shed 4 bases, with 15 bases lying between them. As DNA, the CDR3 is TGTGCCAGTAGTATCCCCCTTTTGGACGGCTATGGCTACACCTTC. Translating it yields CASSIPLLDGYGYTF.

This chain links TRBV7-9 with TRBJ2-5; D call uncertain. The CDR3 sequence is 13 residues long. V shed 1 base and J shed 3 bases, with 6 bases lying between them. Germline lookup yields CDR1 SEHNR and CDR2 FQNEAQ (reference sequence). DNA for the CDR3: TGTGCCAGCAGCTTAGTGGCAGAAGAGACCCAGTACTTC. Translated, it gives CASSLVAEETQYF.

This chain connects TRBV7-6 to TRBJ1-2, with a tentative D call TRBD1 (5 bases). This CDR3 has 15 residues. Germline CDR1 is SGHVS and CDR2 is FNYEAQ. V was pared by 2 bases and J by 8 bases, with 18 bases between. CDR3 sequence reads: CASSLKGPLDRGYTF. The CDR3 DNA is TGTGCCAGCAGCTTAAAGGGGCCCCTAGACAGAGGCTACACCTTC.

The chain carries TRBV2 and TRBJ1-2; D call uncertain. This CDR3 is 16 amino acids long. The V and J ends lost 5 bases and 4 bases respectively, with 20 bases between them. The germline CDR1 and CDR2 sequences are SNHLY and FYNNEI. This CDR3 reads CASSTPGGGPSYGYTF. In nucleotides, the CDR3 is TGTGCCAGCAGTACCCCGGGCGGTGGCCCGTCCTATGGCTACACCTTC.

V is TRBV25-1 and J is TRBJ2-3; D possibly matches TRBD1 or TRBD2 (6 bases each). Germline assignment: CDR1 MGHDK and CDR2 SYGVNS. V was pared by 7 bases and J by 3 bases, with 14 bases between. This CDR3 region has 14 residues. The CDR3 region has the DNA TGTGCCAGCACCGGGCAGGGGAGGACAGATACGCAGTATTTT. Encoded protein: CASTGQGRTDTQYF. The full variable domain, its missing parts supplied by reference TRBV25-1 and TRBJ2-3, is EADIYQTPRYLVIGTGKKITLECSQTMGHDKMYWYQQDPGMELHLIHYSYGVNSTEKGDLSSESTVSRIRTEHFPLTLESARPSHTSQYLCASTGQGRTDTQYFGPGTRLTVL.

This clonotype has only one observation. This sequence joins TRBV7-2 and TRBJ2-7; D unresolved. Trimming shortened V by 5 bases and J by 5 bases, and 13 bases separated the two germline ends. From germline, CDR1 is SGHTA and CDR2 FQGNSA. The CDR3 length is 13 residues. CDR3 protein: CASSRQRAHEQYF. In DNA form, the CDR3 reads TGTGCCAGCAGCCGTCAAAGGGCCCACGAGCAGTACTTC.

The chain recombines TRBV28 with TRBJ1-1, with no clear D. CDR3 length: 12 residues. Between the trimmed V and J ends, which lost 4 bases and 6 bases, there was a span of 9 bases. Germline V gene sequence: CDR1 MDHEN, CDR2 SYDVKM. The CDR3, as DNA: TGTGCCAGCAGTTCTTTTTACGCTGAAGCTTTCTTT. It yields the protein CASSSFYAEAFF. The full variable domain, with the rest looked up from reference TRBV28 and TRBJ1-1, is DVKVTQSSRYLVKRTGEKVFLECVQDMDHENMFWYRQDPGLGLRLIYFSYDVKMKEKGDIPEGYSVSREKKERFSLILESASTNQTSMYLCASSSFYAEAFFGQGTRLTVV.